This T cell receptor (beta chain) was identified in a study of T cell repertoires in cytomegalovirus infection. TCRdb independently ran MiXCR on the reads; one entry per CDR3 protein. The sample includes roughly 700,000 distinct CDR3 sequences, around 35% of them seen just once. With regard to this clonotype: Its antigen is undetermined.

This receptor was taken from a human donor in good health (CMV status not recorded). Some clones in this sample may be carry-over from other donors' samples. Sequencing used cultured PBMCs, obtained from culture after CMV antigen stimulation.

The CDR3 nucleotides read TGTGCCAGCAGCCCCCGTCTGGGGCACACTGAAGCTTTCTTT. It encodes CASSPRLGHTEAFF. The genes are TRBV4-2 and TRBJ1-1, with D tentatively TRBD1 (5 bases). CDR3 length: 14 amino acids. Trimming cost V 4 bases and J 3 bases, with 12 bases left between them. Germline V CDR1 and CDR2: LGHNA, YNFKEQ.